The next 9 T cell receptor beta chains were all read from a single sample in a study of shared clonotypes between healthy human individuals. Sequencing was performed with immunoSEQ multiplex PCR; in TCRdb, only in-frame clones are kept and a portion is missing. The top ten hold approximately 1.8% of the sample, which has around 700,000 clones, around 72% seen once. Source material: memory CD4+ T cells sorted from blood. The subset was: CD45RA-negative fraction. The source of these receptors is a woman in her twenties or thirties in good health.

The rearrangement joins TRBV5-1 to TRBJ2-2, with TRBD1 as a possible D gene (6 bases). The CDR3 is made up of 14 amino acids. CDR1 SGHRS and CDR2 YFSETQ come from the germline V gene. V lost 4 bases and J 4 bases, leaving 11 bases between the germline ends. CDR3: CASSVGQTTGELFF. Written as DNA, the CDR3 is TGCGCCAGCAGCGTAGGACAGACCACCGGGGAGCTGTTTTTT.

A few counts support this clone. The rearrangement joins TRBV7-3 to TRBJ1-1, with D uncertain. The CDR3 length is 14 residues. CDR1 SGHTA and CDR2 FQGTGA come from the germline V gene. V dropped 0 bases and J dropped 11 bases, with 16 bases sitting between them. The CDR3 loop is CASSLTSTGPAAFF. CDR3 nucleotide sequence: TGTGCCAGCAGCTTAACGTCCACCGGACCTGCGGCTTTCTTT.

V is TRBV5-6 and J is TRBJ1-5; D possibly corresponds to TRBD1 (5 bases). CDR3 length: 14 amino acids. CDR1 and CDR2 (germline): SGHDT, YYEEEE. V was shortened by 0 bases and J by 6 bases, with 10 bases between the two germline ends. The CDR3 loop is CASSLDGDGQPQHF. CDR3 coding DNA: TGTGCCAGCAGCTTGGACGGGGACGGTCAGCCCCAGCATTTT.

The genes are TRBV13 and TRBJ2-7; TRBD1 matches at 8 bases. The CDR3 has 16 residues. Germline V gene sequence: CDR1 PRHDT, CDR2 FYEKMQ (reference sequence). After removal of 0 bases from V and 4 bases from J, the junction contained 8 bases not matched to a gene. CDR3 sequence: CASSLGTGQGGYEQYF. In nucleotides, the CDR3 is TGTGCCAGCAGCTTAGGCACCGGACAGGGTGGTTACGAGCAGTACTTC.

Note on this clone: Additional DNA sequences in this sample encode the identical CDR3. This sequence joins TRBV28 and TRBJ2-2; weak D call: TRBD1 (6 bases). Germline V gives CDR1 MDHEN, CDR2 SYDVKM. V was clipped by 9 bases and J by 4 bases, with 12 bases between them. This CDR3 is built from 13 residues. For the CDR3, the DNA is TGTGCCAGTGTACAGGGCGGCACCGGGGAGCTGTTTTTT. Its translation is CASVQGGTGELFF.

The rearrangement links TRBV7-8 to TRBJ1-2, with 7 bases aligning to TRBD1. This CDR3 region has 19 residues. Germline V gene lookup returns CDR1 SGHVS and CDR2 FQNEAQ. Unmatched junction bases numbered 22, after V lost 5 bases and J lost 4 bases. The CDR3 here is CASSTYLDRATGDGYGYTF. The CDR3 DNA follows: TGTGCCAGCAGCACTTACTTAGATAGGGCCACAGGGGATGGCTATGGCTACACCTTC.

The V gene is TRBV18, the J gene TRBJ1-2, with 7 bases that match TRBD1. The CDR3 sequence is 15 residues long. Germline CDR1 is KGHSH and CDR2 is LQKENI. The ends lost 0 bases at V and 4 bases at J; junction bases unmatched: 5. CDR3 DNA: TGTGCCAGCTCACCACCTATGGGACAGATCTATGGCTACACCTTC. This codes for CASSPPMGQIYGYTF.

The gene calls are TRBV29-1 and TRBJ2-5, with 11 bases identical to TRBD2. V lost 8 bases and J lost 4; bases outside the gene matches: 18. The germline V gene encodes CDR1 SQVTM and CDR2 ANQGSEA. The CDR3 consists of 17 residues. The CDR3 sequence: CSPDGKVSGRARETQYF. Here the CDR3 DNA reads TGCAGCCCTGACGGGAAGGTTAGCGGGAGGGCCCGAGAGACCCAGTACTTC.

V and J are TRBV7-8 and TRBJ1-4; perhaps TRBD1 as D (6 bases). The CDR3 has 16 residues. With 2 bases removed from V and 5 bases from J, the gap between germline ends came to 15 bases. Germline values: CDR1 SGHVS, CDR2 FQNEAQ. The DNA for the CDR3 is TGTGCCAGCAGCTTAAACAGCAGGGGTGCAAATGAAAAACTGTTTTTT. It specifies CASSLNSRGANEKLFF.